This entry lists 2 T cell receptor beta chains sequenced from one sample in a study of blood T cells in healthy people across ages. The authors ran a second PCR of about 6 to 12 cycles using a sample-barcoded 5' primer and a J-beta primer mix. TCRdb itself ran the 5' RACE reads through MiXCR, one entry per CDR3 protein. The sample yields approximately 960,000 distinct CDR3 sequences, 25% to 30% seen once. This sample also appeared in a second study, on T cells of mothers and their children.

The specimen sequenced was blood. The receptors stem from a woman between 40 and 55 years old in good health.

For this clonotype: Relative to the germline gene, one junction end is altered; a read error may explain this. The J gene is TRBJ2-7, the V gene TRBV15, with 7 bases that match TRBD2. The closer fit of TRBJ2-5 to the DNA end suggests the J call may be wrong. The CDR3 spans 15 residues. The germline CDR1 and CDR2 sequences are LNHNV and YYDKDF (reference sequence). DNA of the CDR3: TGTGCCGCCAGCAGAGATCAAGCGGGGCCGGAGACCCAGTACTTC. It encodes CAASRDQAGPETQYF.

In its sample, this clonotype was seen a few times. V is TRBV7-9 and J is TRBJ2-1; 7 positions agree with TRBD1. V shed 4 bases and J 3 bases; nucleotides not matched to a gene: 15. Germline V gene sequence: CDR1 SEHNR, CDR2 FQNEAQ (reference sequence). This CDR3 is built from 18 residues. CDR3 sequence reads: CASSWPQRQGLSYNEQFF. The CDR3 DNA is TGTGCCAGCAGCTGGCCCCAGCGACAGGGATTAAGCTACAATGAGCAGTTCTTC. The whole variable domain, remainder taken from reference TRBV7-9 and TRBJ2-1, is DTGVSQNPRHKITKRGQNVTFRCDPISEHNRLYWYRQTLGQGPEFLTYFQNEAQLEKSRLLSDRFSAERPKGSFSTLEIQRTEQGDSAMYLCASSWPQRQGLSYNEQFFGPGTRLTVL.